The 3 T cell receptor beta chains in this list originate from one sample, sequenced in a study of T cell repertoires in cytomegalovirus infection (dated by TCRdb to the late 2010s). The sequencing machine was an Illumina HiSeq 1500. The public reads were quality trimmed at Q25 with fastp and then assembled into clones with MiXCR by TCRdb, keeping productive beta chains. Each entry merges the rows of one CDR3 protein and shows their most common DNA and genes. The sample data list hundreds of thousands of distinct CDR3 sequences, and approximately 31% of these were observed just once. The ten largest clonotypes hold about an eighth of the sample. These receptors have no known antigen. The treatment or condition label here, explained by the study, means: in vitro stimulation with specific CMV peptide epitopes to enrich CMV-specific T cells. The sample in question was cultured CD8+ T cells from PBMCs, obtained from culture after CMV antigen stimulation. These receptors were collected from a human donor in good health (CMV status not recorded). Some clones in this sample may be carry-over from other donors' samples.

This clonotype was picked up a small number of times. This chain links TRBV7-6 with TRBJ1-4, with TRBD1 matching over 7 bases. Germline V gene lookup returns CDR1 SGHVS and CDR2 FNYEAQ. The CDR3 contains 16 residues. V lost 1 base to trimming and J lost 6 bases; unmatched junction nucleotides: 8. CDR3 sequence: CASSLGQGRLDEKLFF. DNA for the CDR3: TGTGCCAGCAGCTTAGGACAGGGCAGGTTGGATGAAAAACTGTTTTTT.

V gene TRBV7-6 combines with J gene TRBJ1-2; 8 positions match TRBD1. Germline V gene lookup returns CDR1 SGHVS and CDR2 FNYEAQ. J lost 3 bases, V lost 8 bases, and 2 bases had no gene match. This CDR3 is built from 12 residues. As DNA, the CDR3 is TGTGCCAGCCTGACAGGGGACTATGGCTACACCTTC. Translation: CASLTGDYGYTF.

The gene calls are TRBV19 and TRBJ2-1; D gene uncertain. Germline V gene data show CDR1 as LNHDA and CDR2 as SQIVND (reference sequence). This CDR3 has 14 residues. Trimming took 10 bases from V and 10 from J, leaving 23 bases between them. The CDR3 DNA is TGTGCCACCGATCATTACGGGCTTTTTAGGGAGCAGTTCTTC. Its protein is CATDHYGLFREQFF.